The next 26 T cell receptor beta chains were all read from a single sample in a study of metastatic and nonmetastatic thyroid tumors. TCRdb ran MiXCR on the PCR reads. The data show 25,000 to 30,000 clones, roughly 4% seen once. The entire patient cohort was treatment-naive prior to thyroid surgery. Sequenced material: blood. These receptors were obtained from a male donor with papillary thyroid cancer or a benign thyroid nodule (not recorded which). Some clones in this sample may be carry-over from other donors' samples.

This clone was seen ten or more times. CDR3 sequence: CASSEGTDLAKNIQYF. The CDR3 DNA is TGTGCCAGCAGTGAGGGGACAGACCTAGCCAAAAACATTCAGTACTTC. The chain has TRBV6-1 and TRBJ2-4; 7 positions agree with TRBD1. V shed 3 bases, J shed 0 bases, and the junction held 5 bases outside the gene matches. Germline V gene data show CDR1 as MNHNS and CDR2 as SASEGT. This CDR3 is 16 amino acids long.

This clone occurred many times. V and J are TRBV7-9 and TRBJ1-6; D gene unclear. The CDR3 covers 14 residues. Trimming cost V 5 bases and J 3 bases, with 8 bases left between them. Germline V gene sequence: CDR1 SEHNR, CDR2 FQNEAQ (reference sequence). CDR3: CASSRGNYNSPLHF. In DNA form, the CDR3 reads TGTGCCAGCAGCCGCGGAAACTATAATTCACCCCTCCACTTT.

This clone is classed as medium-sized. V usage is TRBV6-4 and J usage is TRBJ2-3, with D possibly TRBD2 on 6 matching bases. The CDR3 totals 13 residues. With 5 bases removed from V and 0 bases from J, the gap between germline ends came to 6 bases. CDR1 and CDR2 (germline): MRHNA, SNTAGT. The CDR3 coding sequence is TGTGCCAGCAGTAGCGGGAGCACAGATACGCAGTATTTT. This encodes CASSSGSTDTQYF.

Many counts were recorded for this clone. This chain uses TRBV7-2 with TRBJ2-1; 12 nucleotides match TRBD2. Per the germline V gene, CDR1 is SGHTA and CDR2 is FQGNSA. Trimming cost V 5 bases and J 4 bases; bases outside gene matches: 9. The CDR3 runs 17 residues. This CDR3 is CASSPRTSGDPYNEQFF. CDR3 sequence (DNA): TGTGCCAGCAGCCCTAGGACTAGCGGGGATCCGTACAATGAGCAGTTCTTC. The whole variable domain, remainder taken from reference TRBV7-2 and TRBJ2-1, is GAGVSQSPSNKVTEKGKDVELRCDPISGHTALYWYRQSLGQGLEFLIYFQGNSAPDKSGLPSDRFSAERTGGSVSTLTIQRTQQEDSAVYLCASSPRTSGDPYNEQFFGPGTRLTVL.

V and J are TRBV20-1 and TRBJ1-6, with D tentatively TRBD1 (5 bases). The CDR3 contains 14 residues. V lost 0 bases and J 6 bases, leaving 9 bases between the germline ends. Germline assignment: CDR1 DFQATT and CDR2 SNEGSKA (reference sequence). The CDR3 reads CSARDPGTNSPLHF. DNA for the CDR3: TGCAGTGCTAGAGATCCTGGGACTAATTCACCCCTCCACTTT.

This clone is labeled as medium-sized. V gene TRBV6-2 or TRBV6-3 combines with J gene TRBJ2-5; D gene uncertain. The CDR3 runs 13 residues. V was shortened by 5 bases and J by 5 bases, with 12 bases between the two germline ends. Germline loops: CDR1 MNHEY, CDR2 SVGEGT. The CDR3 is CASSPREEETQYF. The CDR3 DNA follows: TGTGCCAGCAGTCCTAGAGAGGAGGAGACCCAGTACTTC.

By its share, this clone is medium-sized. The J gene is TRBJ2-7, the V gene TRBV6-1; D perhaps matches TRBD1 (6 bases). The CDR3 spans 12 residues. CDR1 is MNHNS, CDR2 SASEGT, per germline. With 5 bases removed from V and 4 bases from J, the gap between germline ends came to 9 bases. The CDR3 DNA reads as TGTGCCAGCAGTAGCCAGGGGTACGAGCAGTACTTC. This gives the protein CASSSQGYEQYF.

The chain employs TRBV7-4 and TRBJ2-2; TRBD1 matches 7 bases. The CDR3 length is 15 residues. Germline CDR1 SGHVT, CDR2 SQSDAQ. Trimming took 7 bases from V and 2 from J; bases not matched to a gene: 7. The DNA of the CDR3 is TGTGCCAGCATCGAGGGGGCACTAAACACCGGGGAGCTGTTTTTT. It specifies CASIEGALNTGELFF.

This clone appeared many times. V usage is TRBV9 and J usage is TRBJ1-5; D perhaps matches TRBD1 (6 bases). The CDR3 has 15 amino acids. CDR1 and CDR2 (germline): SGDLS, YYNGEE. V was shortened by 0 bases and J by 6 bases, with 13 bases between the two germline ends. In nucleotides, the CDR3 is TGTGCCAGCAGCGTAGGGCCAGGGGTCAGTCAGCCCCAGCATTTT. Translated, it gives CASSVGPGVSQPQHF. The full variable domain, completed using reference TRBV9 and TRBJ1-5, is DSGVTQTPKHLITATGQRVTLRCSPRSGDLSVYWYQQSLDQGLQFLIQYYNGEERAKGNILERFSAQQFPDLHSELNLSSLELGDSALYFCASSVGPGVSQPQHFGDGTRLSIL.

This clone was detected only a few times. The germline gene is not matched at one end of the junction; a read error may be the cause. J is TRBJ1-4 and V is TRBV2; 8 bases agree with TRBD1. Germline V lookup: CDR1 SNHLY, CDR2 FYNNEI. This CDR3 region has 13 residues. The CDR3 region has the DNA TGTGCCAGCAGCCCAGGGGGCAGGGAAAAAATGTTTTTT. Its translation: CASSPGGREKMFF.

This clone has at least ten counts. A read error may explain this, as a much larger clone is one base away. The conserved final phenylalanine or tryptophan is absent from the CDR3, which likely points to a read error. The chain carries TRBV5-1 and TRBJ2-3; the D is unclear. V gave up 0 bases and J gave up 1 base, with 9 bases separating them. The germline CDR1 and CDR2 sequences are SGHRS and YFSETQ. The CDR3 sequence is 15 residues long. The CDR3 coding sequence is TGCGCCAGCAGCTTGGAACGGTTAGGCACAGATACGCAGTATTTA. Translated: CASSLERLGTDTQYL.

At least ten counts were recorded for this clone. The chain is built from TRBV5-8 and TRBJ2-2, with D possibly matching TRBD1 (6 bases). The germline CDR1 and CDR2 sequences are SGHTS and YDEGEE. The germline V and J ends were trimmed by 4 bases and 3 bases, with 10 bases remaining between them. The CDR3 extends over 14 amino acids. The CDR3 DNA is TGTGCCAGCAGCCCGAGGGGGTACACCGGGGAGCTGTTTTTT. Encoded protein: CASSPRGYTGELFF.

Worth noting for this clone: The junction shows a germline mismatch at one end, possibly a read error. V and J are TRBV7-2 and TRBJ2-1; 8 bases are a match to TRBD2. Germline V gene data show CDR1 as SGHTA and CDR2 as FQGNSA. This CDR3 has 17 residues. CDR3 protein: CASSLETPGTSYNEQFF. CDR3 nucleotides: TGTGCTAGCAGCTTAGAGACCCCCGGGACTAGCTACAATGAGCAGTTCTTC.

This clone is deemed medium-sized (0.01 to 0.1%). The chain carries TRBV28 and TRBJ1-5; the D is unclear. Trimming removed 6 bases at V and 0 bases at J, with 6 bases between. Germline CDR1 reads MDHEN; CDR2 reads SYDVKM. The CDR3 loop spans 13 amino acids. The CDR3 DNA sequence: TGTGCCAGCAGGCGGAGTAGCAATCAGCCCCAGCATTTT. Residues: CASRRSSNQPQHF.

This clone was picked up a small number of times. In this CDR3 the conserved last residue, phenylalanine or tryptophan, is missing, so a read error is likely. The chain recombines TRBV20-1 with TRBJ2-1; D possibly uses TRBD1 or TRBD2 (5 bases each). The germline V gene encodes CDR1 DFQATT and CDR2 SNEGSKA (reference sequence). CDR3 length: 16 amino acids. Trimming removed 2 bases at V and 0 bases at J, with 14 bases between. The CDR3: CSARWDGSISYNEQFL. The CDR3 bases are TGCAGTGCTAGATGGGACGGATCCATCTCCTACAATGAGCAGTTCCTC.

In DNA form, the CDR3 reads TGTGCCAGCAGTGAAGACAGGTCCTCCTACAATGAGCAGTTCTTC. Translated, it gives CASSEDRSSYNEQFF. This sequence joins TRBV6-1 and TRBJ2-1; perhaps TRBD1 as D (5 bases). Germline loops: CDR1 MNHNS, CDR2 SASEGT. Trimming pared 1 base from V and 0 bases from J, leaving 7 bases between. CDR3 length: 15 amino acids.

The V gene is TRBV2, the J gene TRBJ1-6; D unclear. Germline V gene data show CDR1 as SNHLY and CDR2 as FYNNEI. The V gene lost 5 bases and the J gene lost 14 bases, with 13 bases spanning the gap. The CDR3 runs 12 residues. The CDR3 DNA reads as TGTGCCAGCAGTCCCTATATCAAAACCCTCCACTTT. The encoded protein is CASSPYIKTLHF. Variable domain in full (rest from reference TRBV2 and TRBJ1-6): EPEVTQTPSHQVTQMGQEVILRCVPISNHLYFYWYRQILGQKVEFLVSFYNNEISEKSEIFDDQFSVERPDGSNFTLKIRSTKLEDSAMYFCASSPYIKTLHFGNGTRLTVT.

This clone was counted a few times. Relative to the germline gene, one junction end is altered; a read error may explain this. V usage is TRBV7-2 and J usage is TRBJ2-2; the match to TRBD2 covers 7 bases. The CDR3 covers 17 residues. The germline CDR1 and CDR2 sequences are SGHTA and FQGNSA. The CDR3 nucleotides read TGTGCCAGCAGCCGCTGGTGGGGAGGGCCTAACACCGTGGAGCTGTTTTTT. It translates to CASSRWWGGPNTVELFF.

The CDR3 sequence is CASLRGTGGGTGELFF. CDR3 in DNA: TGTGCCAGCCTGCGTGGGACGGGAGGGGGGACCGGGGAGCTGTTTTTT. The chain has TRBV9 and TRBJ2-2; 8 bases map to TRBD2. Germline V CDR1 and CDR2: SGDLS, YYNGEE. Trimming cost V 7 bases and J 5 bases; bases outside gene matches: 13. This CDR3 is built from 16 residues. Looking up the rest from reference TRBV9 and TRBJ2-2 gives the full variable domain: DSGVTQTPKHLITATGQRVTLRCSPRSGDLSVYWYQQSLDQGLQFLIQYYNGEERAKGNILERFSAQQFPDLHSELNLSSLELGDSALYFCASLRGTGGGTGELFFGEGSRLTVL.

This clone counts as medium-sized (0.01 to 0.1%). The rearrangement joins TRBV28 to TRBJ2-2, with TRBD2 as a possible D gene (5 bases). Germline V lookup: CDR1 MDHEN, CDR2 SYDVKM. The CDR3 extends over 13 amino acids. Between the trimmed V and J ends, which lost 5 bases and 4 bases, there was a span of 8 bases. In DNA form, the CDR3 reads TGTGCCAGCAGTAGCGGACCCACCGGGGAGCTGTTTTTT. It yields the protein CASSSGPTGELFF.

As regards this clone: A junction boundary mismatches the germline segment, possibly from a read error. The CDR3 is CAISISKGTSGVNVLTF. The CDR3 coding sequence is TGTGCCATTAGTATTTCTAAGGGGACCTCTGGGGTCAACGTCCTGACTTTC. The chain uses TRBV19 and TRBJ2-6; either TRBD1 or TRBD2 may supply D (5 bases each). Germline assignment: CDR1 LNHDA and CDR2 SQIVND (reference sequence). CDR3 length: 17 amino acids.

This clone occurred many times. The V gene is TRBV9, the J gene TRBJ2-3; no firm D call. CDR3 length equals 13 residues. Germline V lookup: CDR1 SGDLS, CDR2 YYNGEE. With 0 bases removed from V and 2 bases from J, the gap between germline ends came to 4 bases. Here the CDR3 reads CASSVVPTDTQYF. In DNA form, the CDR3 reads TGTGCCAGCAGCGTAGTTCCCACAGATACGCAGTATTTT.

V is TRBV6-1 and J is TRBJ2-3; 10 bases fit TRBD2. Germline V gene lookup returns CDR1 MNHNS and CDR2 SASEGT. The J segment lost 3 bases and the V segment lost 7 bases, leaving 10 bases of the junction unmatched. The CDR3 consists of 16 residues. CDR3: CASTVSSGSLTDTQYF. The CDR3 DNA sequence: TGTGCCAGCACGGTTTCTAGCGGGAGTCTAACAGATACGCAGTATTTT.

This clone was found a few times. CDR3 DNA sequence: TGTGCCAGCAGCTTGGCCGTCGGACTAGCAAACAATGAGCAGTTCTTC. As protein: CASSLAVGLANNEQFF. The chain recombines TRBV5-4 with TRBJ2-1; 8 bases are a match to TRBD2. The CDR3 covers 16 residues. CDR1 is SGHNT and CDR2 is YYREEE in the germline V gene (reference sequence). V dropped 0 bases and J dropped 5; count of bases not matched to a gene: 7.

The gene calls are TRBV20-1 and TRBJ2-7, with 9 bases that match TRBD1. Germline CDR1 is DFQATT and CDR2 is SNEGSKA (reference sequence). The CDR3 sequence is 15 residues long. Trimming at V came to 1 base and at J to 0 bases, leaving 4 bases not matched to a gene. The CDR3, as DNA: TGCAGTGCTAGAGTGGGGACAGGGTCCTCCTACGAGCAGTACTTC. Encoded protein: CSARVGTGSSYEQYF.

This clone was detected many times. The chain has TRBV28 and TRBJ2-5; 9 bases are a match to TRBD1. J lost 1 base, V lost 4 bases, and 1 base had no gene match. The CDR3 contains 14 residues. CDR1 and CDR2 from the germline V gene are MDHEN and SYDVKM. Here the CDR3 DNA reads TGTGCCAGCAGTTCACAGGGGGCCCAAGAGACCCAGTACTTC. Translation gives CASSSQGAQETQYF. The variable domain in full, with the rest retrieved from reference TRBV28 and TRBJ2-5, is DVKVTQSSRYLVKRTGEKVFLECVQDMDHENMFWYRQDPGLGLRLIYFSYDVKMKEKGDIPEGYSVSREKKERFSLILESASTNQTSMYLCASSSQGAQETQYFGPGTRLLVL.